The 25 T cell receptor beta chains reported below all come from one sample, sequenced in a study of blood T cell repertoires in COVID-19. The method was immunoSEQ multiplex PCR; TCRdb's version includes in-frame clones alone and lacks a portion of them. Of 100,000 or so clones in the sample, 92% were seen once. Sequenced: peripheral blood. The origin of the receptors is a man aged 45 to 65 with active COVID-19.

This chain uses TRBV2 with TRBJ1-6; D call uncertain. The V end was cut by 8 bases, the J end by 0 bases, with 11 bases between. Looked up from germline, CDR1 is SNHLY and CDR2 is FYNNEI. The CDR3 extends over 15 amino acids. CDR3 loop: CASSRGVSYNSPLHF. Written as DNA, the CDR3 is TGTGCCAGCTCCCGGGGTGTCTCCTATAATTCACCCCTCCACTTT.

This clone was observed a single time. V is TRBV10-3 and J is TRBJ1-1, with D unclear. V lost 4 bases to trimming and J lost 4 bases, with 16 bases between them. In germline, CDR1 is ENHRY, CDR2 SYGVKD. The CDR3 is 15 residues long. CDR3 sequence: CAISAQAPAGTEAFF. DNA of the CDR3: TGTGCCATCAGTGCTCAGGCTCCGGCGGGCACTGAAGCTTTCTTT.

The V and J genes are TRBV28 and TRBJ1-2; 8 bases are shared with TRBD1. The V segment lost 5 bases and the J segment 0 bases; nucleotides outside the gene matches: 8. Germline V CDR1 and CDR2: MDHEN, SYDVKM. This CDR3 has 16 residues. CDR3 sequence (DNA): TGTGCCAGCAGTATTCTCGGACAGGGAGCTAACTATGGCTACACCTTC. Protein: CASSILGQGANYGYTF.

This chain joins TRBV2 and TRBJ2-7; D unclear. V was cut by 6 bases and J by 2 bases, with 11 bases left in between. This CDR3 is 13 amino acids long. Germline V gene data show CDR1 as SNHLY and CDR2 as FYNNEI. CDR3 nucleotide sequence: TGTGCCAGCAGGAATGACATCACCTACGAGCAGTACTTC. Its protein product is CASRNDITYEQYF.

The chain joins TRBV20-1 to TRBJ2-5; TRBD2 is a possible D gene (6 bases). The CDR3 extends over 11 amino acids. Trimming took off 6 bases at V and 5 bases at J, with 10 bases between the two ends. Germline CDR1 DFQATT, CDR2 SNEGSKA (reference sequence). CDR3 bases: TGCAGTGCGGGAGGAGGGGAGACCCAGTACTTC. As protein: CSAGGGETQYF.

The chain recombines TRBV6-1 with TRBJ1-5; 8 nucleotides align to TRBD1. This CDR3 is built from 17 residues. Germline trimming cut 2 bases from V and 0 bases from J; bases unmatched to any gene: 6. The V gene's germline CDR1 is MNHNS and CDR2 SASEGT. In nucleotides, the CDR3 is TGTGCCAGCAGTGAAAGAGGGGACAGGTATAGCAATCAGCCCCAGCATTTT. Translation gives CASSERGDRYSNQPQHF.

J is TRBJ1-6 and V is TRBV2, with D perhaps matching TRBD1 (5 bases). Looked up from germline, CDR1 is SNHLY and CDR2 is FYNNEI. The CDR3 totals 15 residues. The germline V and J ends were trimmed by 5 bases and 10 bases, with 18 bases remaining between them. CDR3 DNA sequence: TGTGCCAGCAGTCCACAGAGCGGGGACGAATCACCCCTCCACTTT. It yields the protein CASSPQSGDESPLHF. The full variable domain, in which reference TRBV2 and TRBJ1-6 provide the parts outside the CDR3, is EPEVTQTPSHQVTQMGQEVILRCVPISNHLYFYWYRQILGQKVEFLVSFYNNEISEKSEIFDDQFSVERPDGSNFTLKIRSTKLEDSAMYFCASSPQSGDESPLHFGNGTRLTVT.

The chain combines TRBV7-9 with TRBJ2-3; D remains unclear. Germline lookup yields CDR1 SEHNR and CDR2 FQNEAQ (reference sequence). CDR3 length: 15 amino acids. The germline V and J ends were trimmed by 5 bases and 2 bases, with 14 bases remaining between them. CDR3 region: CASSPLEGFTDTQYF. The CDR3 DNA is TGTGCCAGCAGCCCGCTAGAAGGTTTCACAGATACGCAGTATTTT.

The V and J genes are TRBV6-5 and TRBJ2-1; D possibly corresponds to TRBD2 (5 bases). CDR1 is MNHEY, CDR2 SVGAGI, per germline. CDR3 length: 13 residues. Trimming stripped 5 bases from V and 5 bases from J, with 10 bases between. The CDR3 reads CASSTGRHNEQFF. CDR3 in DNA: TGTGCCAGCAGTACGGGAAGACACAATGAGCAGTTCTTC.

CDR3 sequence (DNA): TGCGCCAGCAGCCCTTTAGCGGGAGGCCCATACAATGAGCAGTTCTTC. Translating it yields CASSPLAGGPYNEQFF. The chain links TRBV5-1 to TRBJ2-1, with 10 positions matching TRBD2. CDR3 length equals 16 residues. After removal of 4 bases from V and 4 bases from J, the junction contained 8 bases not matched to a gene. Germline V gene lookup returns CDR1 SGHRS and CDR2 YFSETQ.

This clone was detected only once. The chain recombines TRBV20-1 with TRBJ2-3, with D perhaps matching TRBD1 (6 bases). From germline, CDR1 is DFQATT and CDR2 SNEGSKA (reference sequence). The ends were cut back, 5 bases at V and 6 bases at J, with 9 bases in the middle. CDR3 length equals 11 residues. For the CDR3, the DNA is TGCAGTGCTTTAGACAGGGATACGCAGTATTTT. Translated, it gives CSALDRDTQYF.

This clone has just one count. The V call is TRBV11-3, the J call TRBJ2-3; tentative D call: TRBD2 (5 bases). With 0 bases removed from V and 5 bases from J, the gap between germline ends came to 6 bases. The CDR3 is made up of 13 amino acids. CDR1 and CDR2 (germline): SGHNT, YENEEA. CDR3: CASSLDRGDTQYF. Written as DNA, the CDR3 is TGTGCCAGCAGCTTAGATCGGGGAGATACGCAGTATTTT.

The chain links TRBV3-1 (or the pseudogene TRBV3-2) to TRBJ2-1; 12 positions agree with TRBD2. The ends lost 6 bases at V and 0 bases at J; junction bases unmatched: 6. CDR1 is LGHDT, CDR2 YNNKEL, per germline (reference sequence). This CDR3 spans 17 amino acids. In DNA form, the CDR3 reads TGTGCCAGCAGTCACGGACTAGCGGGAAGCTCCTACAATGAGCAGTTCTTC. It codes for CASSHGLAGSSYNEQFF.

The rearrangement joins TRBV28 to TRBJ1-4; D not certain. This CDR3 is built from 16 residues. Germline lookup yields CDR1 MDHEN and CDR2 SYDVKM. The germline V and J ends were trimmed by 5 bases and 7 bases, with 20 bases remaining between them. For the CDR3, the DNA is TGTGCCAGCAGTCTGTCCGGGATAAGGGTGTCTGAAAAACTGTTTTTT. Translating gives CASSLSGIRVSEKLFF.

The rearrangement joins TRBV24-1 to TRBJ1-2, with 7 bases fitting TRBD1. The germline gives CDR1 KGHDR, CDR2 SFDVKD. The CDR3 spans 12 residues. V was pared by 5 bases and J by 10 bases, with 6 bases of the junction left unmatched. The CDR3 sequence is CATSGQTGTYTF. Written as DNA, the CDR3 is TGTGCCACCAGTGGGCAGACAGGGACCTACACCTTC.

The rearrangement links TRBV25-1 to TRBJ1-1; unclear D gene. This CDR3 is built from 13 residues. The V end was cut by 1 base, the J end by 3 bases, with 6 bases between. Germline V lookup: CDR1 MGHDK, CDR2 SYGVNS. CDR3 protein: CASSEFGYTEAFF. The CDR3 nucleotides read TGTGCCAGCAGTGAATTCGGGTACACTGAAGCTTTCTTT.

The rearrangement uses TRBV30 and TRBJ2-1; D may be TRBD2 (5 bases). Germline assignment: CDR1 GTSNPN and CDR2 SVGIG (reference sequence). The ends were cut back, 3 bases at V and 9 bases at J, with 15 bases in the middle. The CDR3 is made up of 13 amino acids. DNA of the CDR3: TGTGCCTGGAGCCATAGAGCGGACGGTGAGCAGTTCTTC. Its translation: CAWSHRADGEQFF. Full variable domain (remainder filled in from reference TRBV30 and TRBJ2-1): SQTIHQWPATLVQPVGSPLSLECTVEGTSNPNLYWYRQAAGRGLQLLFYSVGIGQISSEVPQNLSASRPQDRQFILSSKKLLLSDSGFYLCAWSHRADGEQFFGPGTRLTVL.

The gene calls are TRBV18 and TRBJ2-2, with TRBD1 identical over 8 bases. From germline, CDR1 is KGHSH and CDR2 LQKENI. This CDR3 region has 16 residues. V gave up 3 bases and J gave up 1 base; unmatched junction bases: 4. The CDR3 sequence is CASSPTGTGNTGELFF. The CDR3 region has the DNA TGTGCCAGCTCACCTACCGGGACAGGGAACACCGGGGAGCTGTTTTTT.

J is TRBJ2-1 and V is TRBV5-4, with unresolved D. The CDR3 is made up of 13 amino acids. The V gene lost 0 bases and the J gene lost 9 bases, with 10 bases spanning the gap. The germline gives CDR1 SGHNT, CDR2 YYREEE (reference sequence). The CDR3 DNA follows: TGTGCCAGCAGCTTGGGTAGCCCATTTGAGCAGTTCTTC. This codes for CASSLGSPFEQFF.

This clone was counted once. J is TRBJ2-4 and V is TRBV7-2; 12 bases line up with TRBD2. This CDR3 has 17 residues. V shed 6 bases and J 6 bases; nucleotides not matched to a gene: 12. Germline assignment: CDR1 SGHTA and CDR2 FQGNSA. The CDR3 nucleotides are TGTGCCAGCAGTCGTATGACTAGCGGGAGTACCGGAAACATTCAGTACTTC. The encoded protein is CASSRMTSGSTGNIQYF.

This clone was recorded a few times. The genes are TRBV7-9 and TRBJ1-2, with 7 bases aligning to TRBD1. Germline values: CDR1 SEHNR, CDR2 FQNEAQ (reference sequence). The CDR3 is 13 residues long. The J segment lost 7 bases and the V segment lost 5 bases, leaving 7 bases of the junction unmatched. The CDR3: CASSLGQSFGYTF. DNA for the CDR3: TGTGCCAGCAGCCTGGGACAGAGCTTTGGCTACACCTTC. The variable domain in full, completed from reference TRBV7-9 and TRBJ1-2, reads DTGVSQNPRHKITKRGQNVTFRCDPISEHNRLYWYRQTLGQGPEFLTYFQNEAQLEKSRLLSDRFSAERPKGSFSTLEIQRTEQGDSAMYLCASSLGQSFGYTFGSGTRLTVV.

The chain carries TRBV18 and TRBJ1-2; D is ambiguous. Trimming took off 7 bases at V and 5 bases at J, with 20 bases between the two ends. Germline V gives CDR1 KGHSH, CDR2 LQKENI. This CDR3 is 15 amino acids long. The CDR3 loop is CASFGERQDLYGYTF. CDR3 in DNA: TGTGCCAGCTTCGGGGAACGTCAAGACCTTTATGGCTACACCTTC.

This clone was recorded a few times. This CDR3 is CASSLGGTASGNTIYF. In nucleotides, the CDR3 is TGTGCCAGCAGCTTAGGCGGGACGGCCTCTGGAAACACCATATATTTT. V usage is TRBV7-3 and J usage is TRBJ1-3; TRBD1 is a possible D gene (5 bases). The length of the CDR3 is 16 residues. Trimming left V 2 bases short and J 0 bases short, with 11 bases between. CDR1 SGHTA and CDR2 FQGTGA come from the germline V gene.

The chain carries TRBV19 and TRBJ1-2; D gene ambiguous. V lost 6 bases and J 4 bases, leaving 21 bases between the germline ends. In germline, CDR1 is LNHDA, CDR2 SQIVND (reference sequence). The CDR3 spans 16 residues. The CDR3 region has the DNA TGTGCCAGTAGAAGAGGCGGACTAACCGAGGCCTATGGCTACACCTTC. This sequence encodes CASRRGGLTEAYGYTF.

This clone was seen only once. V gene TRBV3-1 (or the pseudogene TRBV3-2) combines with J gene TRBJ2-5, with 7 bases lining up with TRBD2. The germline V gene encodes CDR1 LGHDT and CDR2 YNNKEL (reference sequence). The CDR3 sequence is 14 residues long. With 6 bases clipped from V and 0 bases from J, the junction kept 4 bases outside the gene matches. In DNA, the CDR3 is TGTGCCAGCAGATCCAGCGGGGACCAAGAGACCCAGTACTTC. This gives the protein CASRSSGDQETQYF.